This entry lists 3 T cell receptor beta chains sequenced from one sample in a study of T cell clonotyping in hematopoietic cell transplantation. The method was immunoSEQ multiplex PCR; TCRdb's version includes in-frame clones alone and lacks a portion of them. The sample contains 26,000 or so clones, approximately 94% of which appear only once. Sequencing was performed on peripheral blood mononuclear cells. The receptor source for this set is a man in his fifties or sixties in good health. Some clones in this sample may be carry-over from other donors' samples.

The chain combines TRBV9 with TRBJ2-5; the D is unclear. CDR3 length: 15 residues. Deletions cut 0 bases from V and 5 bases from J, with 14 bases between. Germline V gene lookup returns CDR1 SGDLS and CDR2 YYNGEE. The CDR3 DNA sequence: TGTGCCAGCAGCGTAGGAAGGGCCCCCGGGGAGACCCAGTACTTC. Translation: CASSVGRAPGETQYF.

The genes are TRBV11-3 and TRBJ2-2; D gene unclear. The V end was cut by 5 bases, the J end by 2 bases, with 9 bases between. The CDR3 loop spans 14 amino acids. Germline CDR1 SGHNT, CDR2 YENEEA. The CDR3 nucleotides read TGTGCCAGCAGCCAAAACCAAAACACCGGGGAGCTGTTTTTT. Residues: CASSQNQNTGELFF.

This chain connects TRBV9 to TRBJ1-6; TRBD1 is a possible D gene (5 bases). The CDR3 sequence is 14 residues long. The V end was cut by 3 bases, the J end by 9 bases, with 13 bases between. The germline gives CDR1 SGDLS, CDR2 YYNGEE. The CDR3 reads CASSETSGLSPLHF. The CDR3 DNA reads as TGTGCCAGCAGCGAGACATCGGGGCTTTCACCCCTCCACTTT.